The clone carrying this TCR beta chain was observed a handful of times. Germline V lookup: CDR1 LGHNA, CDR2 YNFKEQ. V lost 1 base and J lost 6; bases outside the gene matches: 1. This CDR3 is built from 15 residues. The record originates from a study of T cell changes during pregnancy in multiple sclerosis. Assay: immunoSEQ multiplex PCR; the TCRdb copy retains only in-frame clones and omits some. The sample lists 55,000 to 65,000 clones, over 90% occurring once. This specimen consisted of peripheral blood, obtained in the first trimester of pregnancy. The sequence came from a female donor with multiple sclerosis, enrolled in a pregnancy study. V usage is TRBV4-2 and J usage is TRBJ2-1; the match to TRBD2 covers 12 bases. The CDR3 bases are TGTGCCAGCAGCCAAGGGACTAGCGGGGTCAATGAGCAGTTCTTC. Protein product: CASSQGTSGVNEQFF.